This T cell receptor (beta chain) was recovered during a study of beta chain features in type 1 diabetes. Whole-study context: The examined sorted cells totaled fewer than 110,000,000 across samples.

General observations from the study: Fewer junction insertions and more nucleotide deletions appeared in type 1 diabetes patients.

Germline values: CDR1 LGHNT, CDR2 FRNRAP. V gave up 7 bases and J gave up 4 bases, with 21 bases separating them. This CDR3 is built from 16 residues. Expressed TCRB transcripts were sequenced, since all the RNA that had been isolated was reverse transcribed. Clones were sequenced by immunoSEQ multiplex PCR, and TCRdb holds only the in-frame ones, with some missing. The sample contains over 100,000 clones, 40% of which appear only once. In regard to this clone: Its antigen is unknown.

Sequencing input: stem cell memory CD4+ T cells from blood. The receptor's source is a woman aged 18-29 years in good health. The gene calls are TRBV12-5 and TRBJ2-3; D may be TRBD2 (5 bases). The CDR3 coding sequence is TGTGCTAGTGCCCCGGTGGGGAGCGGTCGGGCAGATACGCAGTATTTT. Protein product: CASAPVGSGRADTQYF.